These T cell receptor beta chains were read from a single sample in a study of shared clonotypes between healthy human individuals. This table comes from immunoSEQ multiplex PCR, and its TCRdb copy is limited to in-frame clones, with some not included. Of some 660,000 clones listed, more than 70% are singletons. Sequencing used memory CD4+ T cells sorted from blood. The receptors derive from a woman aged 25-40 years in good health. Both conserved end residues are part of each CDR3. A D gene is named only where the DNA matches it firmly. Expanded clones get a size class; other rows say once, few or many, or leave the size out.

abundance: once; j_gene: TRBJ2-7; d_gene: TRBD2; v_gene: TRBV27; CDR3aa: CASSRRGSYEQYF; CDR3nt: TGTGCCAGCAGTCGGCGGGGGTCCTACGAGCAGTACTTC
abundance: -; j_gene: TRBJ2-7; d_gene: TRBD2; v_gene: TRBV2; CDR3aa: CASRQTVSGPYEQYF; CDR3nt: TGTGCCAGCAGACAGACGGTTAGCGGGCCCTACGAGCAGTACTTC
abundance: -; j_gene: TRBJ2-2; d_gene: -; v_gene: TRBV7-3; CDR3aa: CASSLRRRGRAGELFF; CDR3nt: TGTGCCAGCAGCTTAAGGCGGCGGGGAAGGGCCGGGGAGCTGTTTTTT
abundance: few; j_gene: TRBJ2-7; d_gene: -; v_gene: TRBV7-2; CDR3aa: CASSSGTSNSYEQYF; CDR3nt: TGTGCCAGCAGCTCCGGGACTTCAAACTCCTACGAGCAGTACTTC
abundance: once; j_gene: TRBJ2-1; d_gene: -; v_gene: TRBV10-3; CDR3aa: CAISESLGLASSYNEQFF; CDR3nt: TGTGCCATCAGTGAGTCACTGGGGCTAGCGAGCTCCTACAATGAGCAGTTCTTC
abundance: -; j_gene: TRBJ1-1; d_gene: -; v_gene: TRBV4-1; CDR3aa: CASSQLGDRLTEAFF; CDR3nt: TGCGCCAGCAGCCAACTAGGAGACAGGCTCACTGAAGCTTTCTTT
abundance: -; j_gene: TRBJ2-7; d_gene: -; v_gene: TRBV25-1; CDR3aa: CASSEPTGSYEQYF; CDR3nt: TGTGCCAGCAGTGAACCAACAGGTTCCTACGAGCAGTACTTC
abundance: -; j_gene: TRBJ2-2; d_gene: -; v_gene: TRBV6-6; CDR3aa: CASSYGGDTGELFF; CDR3nt: TGTGCCAGCAGTTACGGAGGAGACACCGGGGAGCTGTTTTTT
abundance: once; j_gene: TRBJ2-4; d_gene: TRBD1; v_gene: TRBV19; CDR3aa: CASSIDGTGAKNIQYF; CDR3nt: TGTGCCAGTAGTATAGACGGGACAGGAGCCAAAAACATTCAGTACTTC
abundance: -; j_gene: TRBJ2-5; d_gene: -; v_gene: TRBV27; CDR3aa: CASSPIPLGQETQYF; CDR3nt: TGTGCCAGCAGTCCGATACCACTAGGTCAAGAGACCCAGTACTTC
abundance: once; j_gene: TRBJ2-7; d_gene: -; v_gene: TRBV6-5; CDR3aa: CASSYLTSLGGEQYF; CDR3nt: TGTGCCAGCAGTTACTTGACGTCACTAGGAGGCGAGCAGTACTTC
abundance: -; j_gene: TRBJ1-5; d_gene: -; v_gene: TRBV28; CDR3aa: CASSLSDQPQHF; CDR3nt: TGTGCCAGCAGTTTATCGGATCAGCCCCAGCATTTT
abundance: -; j_gene: TRBJ2-7; d_gene: -; v_gene: TRBV30; CDR3aa: CAWSPYRETISYEQYF; CDR3nt: TGTGCCTGGAGCCCCTACAGGGAGACGATCTCCTACGAGCAGTACTTC
abundance: -; j_gene: TRBJ2-1; d_gene: -; v_gene: TRBV29-1; CDR3aa: CSVLKNEQFF; CDR3nt: TGCAGCGTCCTTAAGAATGAGCAGTTCTTC
abundance: -; j_gene: TRBJ1-2; d_gene: -; v_gene: TRBV27; CDR3aa: CASRGSGTANYGYTF; CDR3nt: TGTGCCAGCAGAGGGAGTGGCACAGCTAACTATGGCTACACCTTC
abundance: many; j_gene: TRBJ2-1; d_gene: TRBD1; v_gene: TRBV7-9; CDR3aa: CASSLPGQGMHEQFF; CDR3nt: TGTGCCAGCAGCCTACCGGGACAGGGGATGCATGAGCAGTTCTTC
abundance: few; j_gene: TRBJ1-4; d_gene: TRBD1; v_gene: TRBV29-1; CDR3aa: CSVAAAGGNEKLFF; CDR3nt: TGCAGCGTTGCAGCCGCAGGGGGTAATGAAAAACTGTTTTTT
abundance: -; j_gene: TRBJ2-7; d_gene: TRBD2; v_gene: TRBV27; CDR3aa: CASSSPAGGRYEQYF; CDR3nt: TGTGCCAGCAGTTCTCCAGCGGGAGGGAGATACGAGCAGTACTTC
abundance: few; j_gene: TRBJ2-1; d_gene: -; v_gene: TRBV11-2; CDR3aa: CASSSRRQGLSYNEQFF; CDR3nt: TGTGCCAGCAGCTCTCGTCGACAGGGACTATCCTACAATGAGCAGTTCTTC
abundance: -; j_gene: TRBJ2-1; d_gene: TRBD2; v_gene: TRBV6-5; CDR3aa: CASSRSGSLYNEQFF; CDR3nt: TGTGCCAGCAGCCGCAGCGGGAGCCTCTACAATGAGCAGTTCTTC
abundance: few; j_gene: TRBJ2-1; d_gene: -; v_gene: TRBV20-1; CDR3aa: CSPSGEQFF; CDR3nt: TGCAGCCCCTCGGGTGAGCAGTTCTTC
abundance: -; j_gene: TRBJ1-4; d_gene: -; v_gene: TRBV28; CDR3aa: CASSLQGVGEKLFF; CDR3nt: TGTGCCAGCAGTTTACAAGGCGTTGGTGAAAAACTGTTTTTT
abundance: few; j_gene: TRBJ2-1; d_gene: -; v_gene: TRBV5-1; CDR3aa: CASSFGGDYNEQFF; CDR3nt: TGCGCCAGCAGCTTTGGCGGGGACTACAATGAGCAGTTCTTC
abundance: few; j_gene: TRBJ2-2; d_gene: -; v_gene: TRBV11-2; CDR3aa: CASSSHGIANTGELFF; CDR3nt: TGTGCCAGCAGCTCCCATGGGATCGCGAACACCGGGGAGCTGTTTTTT
abundance: few; j_gene: TRBJ2-1; d_gene: -; v_gene: TRBV7-2; CDR3aa: CASSLWQGNEQFF; CDR3nt: TGTGCCAGCAGCTTATGGCAGGGCAATGAGCAGTTCTTC
abundance: -; j_gene: TRBJ2-2; d_gene: -; v_gene: TRBV9; CDR3aa: CASSVGWGTGELFF; CDR3nt: TGTGCCAGCAGCGTAGGTTGGGGGACCGGGGAGCTGTTTTTT
abundance: -; j_gene: TRBJ2-3; d_gene: -; v_gene: TRBV7-9; CDR3aa: CASSLGSGSTDTQYF; CDR3nt: TGTGCCAGCAGCTTAGGCAGCGGGTCCACAGATACGCAGTATTTT
abundance: -; j_gene: TRBJ1-5; d_gene: TRBD1; v_gene: TRBV6-6; CDR3aa: CASSLAGTGLGQPQHF; CDR3nt: TGTGCCAGCAGTCTAGCCGGGACAGGGCTTGGCCAGCCCCAGCATTTT
abundance: -; j_gene: TRBJ2-7; d_gene: TRBD1; v_gene: TRBV19; CDR3aa: CASSTHRGYEQYF; CDR3nt: TGTGCCAGTAGTACGCACAGGGGATACGAGCAGTACTTC
abundance: many; j_gene: TRBJ1-3; d_gene: -; v_gene: TRBV5-1; CDR3aa: CASSLGTDGNTIYF; CDR3nt: TGCGCCAGCAGCTTAGGGACGGATGGAAACACCATATATTTT
abundance: -; j_gene: TRBJ2-1; d_gene: TRBD2; v_gene: TRBV11-1; CDR3aa: CASSSFSGSSYNEQFF; CDR3nt: TGTGCCAGCAGCTCGTTTAGCGGGAGCTCCTACAATGAGCAGTTCTTC
abundance: -; j_gene: TRBJ2-3; d_gene: -; v_gene: TRBV23-1; CDR3aa: CASSPNCTDTQYF; CDR3nt: TGCGCCAGCAGTCCAAATTGCACAGATACGCAGTATTTT
abundance: -; j_gene: TRBJ2-7; d_gene: TRBD1; v_gene: TRBV19; CDR3aa: CASSPGRGRGYEQYF; CDR3nt: TGTGCCAGTAGCCCGGGTCGGGGCAGGGGGTACGAGCAGTACTTC
abundance: -; j_gene: TRBJ2-1; d_gene: TRBD1; v_gene: TRBV10-3; CDR3aa: CAISVRTGAVNEQFF; CDR3nt: TGTGCCATCAGTGTCCGGACAGGGGCGGTCAATGAGCAGTTCTTC
abundance: once; j_gene: TRBJ2-7; d_gene: TRBD2; v_gene: TRBV25-1; CDR3aa: CASSKTGTSYEQYF; CDR3nt: TGTGCCAGCAGTAAAACCGGGACTAGCTACGAGCAGTACTTC
abundance: -; j_gene: TRBJ2-5; d_gene: TRBD2; v_gene: TRBV10-3; CDR3aa: CAISPGLAGDETQYF; CDR3nt: TGTGCCATCAGCCCCGGACTAGCGGGAGATGAGACCCAGTACTTC
abundance: few; j_gene: TRBJ2-5; d_gene: TRBD1; v_gene: TRBV2; CDR3aa: CASSARTGQETQYF; CDR3nt: TGTGCCAGCAGTGCCCGGACAGGGCAAGAGACCCAGTACTTC
abundance: -; j_gene: TRBJ2-6; d_gene: -; v_gene: TRBV28; CDR3aa: CASSPTRRVGTNHSGANVLTF; CDR3nt: TGTGCCAGCAGTCCTACCCGGCGGGTGGGGACAAATCACTCTGGGGCCAACGTCCTGACTTTC
abundance: -; j_gene: TRBJ2-7; d_gene: -; v_gene: TRBV5-1; CDR3aa: CASSSGTENSYEQYF; CDR3nt: TGCGCCAGCAGCAGTGGGACCGAAAACTCCTACGAGCAGTACTTC
abundance: -; j_gene: TRBJ2-1; d_gene: TRBD1; v_gene: TRBV18; CDR3aa: CASSPGTDNEQFF; CDR3nt: TGTGCCAGCTCACCCGGGACAGACAATGAGCAGTTCTTC
abundance: -; j_gene: TRBJ2-7; d_gene: -; v_gene: TRBV7-9; CDR3aa: CASSLDISYEQYF; CDR3nt: TGTGCCAGCAGCTTGGACATCAGCTACGAGCAGTACTTC
abundance: -; j_gene: TRBJ2-2; d_gene: TRBD1; v_gene: TRBV5-1; CDR3aa: CASRVGTANTGELFF; CDR3nt: TGCGCCAGCAGGGTCGGGACAGCGAACACCGGGGAGCTGTTTTTT
abundance: -; j_gene: TRBJ2-7; d_gene: -; v_gene: TRBV29-1; CDR3aa: CSARTRQDEQYF; CDR3nt: TGCAGCGCCCGAACGAGGCAAGACGAGCAGTACTTC
abundance: -; j_gene: TRBJ2-5; d_gene: TRBD2; v_gene: TRBV19; CDR3aa: CASSVPGTSGQETQYF; CDR3nt: TGTGCCAGTAGTGTCCCGGGGACTAGCGGCCAAGAGACCCAGTACTTC
abundance: once; j_gene: TRBJ1-4; d_gene: -; v_gene: TRBV4-1; CDR3aa: CASSQPGMGRLKEKLFF; CDR3nt: TGCGCCAGCAGCCAACCGGGGATGGGACGATTGAAAGAAAAACTGTTTTTT
abundance: -; j_gene: TRBJ1-5; d_gene: -; v_gene: TRBV19; CDR3aa: CASSIKQGLYSNQPQHF; CDR3nt: TGTGCCAGTAGTATAAAACAGGGACTCTATAGCAATCAGCCCCAGCATTTT
abundance: few; j_gene: TRBJ1-1; d_gene: -; v_gene: TRBV2; CDR3aa: CASSPDLRNTEAFF; CDR3nt: TGTGCCAGCAGTCCTGACTTGAGGAACACTGAAGCTTTCTTT
abundance: once; j_gene: TRBJ2-3; d_gene: TRBD2; v_gene: TRBV5-1; CDR3aa: CASSTPGLAGPDTQYF; CDR3nt: TGCGCCAGCAGCACCCCGGGACTAGCCGGACCAGATACGCAGTATTTT
abundance: -; j_gene: TRBJ2-1; d_gene: -; v_gene: TRBV4-2; CDR3aa: CASSQEVEQFF; CDR3nt: TGTGCCAGCAGCCAAGAAGTTGAGCAGTTCTTC
abundance: once; j_gene: TRBJ2-2; d_gene: -; v_gene: TRBV30; CDR3aa: CAWSVLSPGELFF; CDR3nt: TGTGCCTGGAGTGTACTGAGTCCCGGGGAGCTGTTTTTT
abundance: few; j_gene: TRBJ1-1; d_gene: TRBD1; v_gene: TRBV7-2; CDR3aa: CASLPGQPSSLNTEAFF; CDR3nt: TGTGCCAGCCTACCGGGACAGCCATCATCGCTGAACACTGAAGCTTTCTTT
abundance: -; j_gene: TRBJ2-1; d_gene: -; v_gene: TRBV2; CDR3aa: CASSEMGTPSYNEQFF; CDR3nt: TGTGCCAGCAGTGAAATGGGGACGCCTTCCTACAATGAGCAGTTCTTC